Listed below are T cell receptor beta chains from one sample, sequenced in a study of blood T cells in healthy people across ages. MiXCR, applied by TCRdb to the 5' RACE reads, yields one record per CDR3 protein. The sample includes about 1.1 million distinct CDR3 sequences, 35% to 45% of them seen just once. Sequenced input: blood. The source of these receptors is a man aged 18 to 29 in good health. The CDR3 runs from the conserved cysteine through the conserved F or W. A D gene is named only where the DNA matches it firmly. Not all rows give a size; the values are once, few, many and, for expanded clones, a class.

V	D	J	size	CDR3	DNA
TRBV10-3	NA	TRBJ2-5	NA	CAISDPRRLQETQYF	TGTGCCATCAGTGATCCTCGGCGTCTCCAAGAGACCCAGTACTTC
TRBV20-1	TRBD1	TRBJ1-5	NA	CSARRGQGEYNQPQHF	TGCAGTGCTAGACGAGGACAGGGGGAATACAATCAGCCCCAGCATTTT
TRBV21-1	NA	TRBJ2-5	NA	CASSSGYKETQYF	TGTGCCAGCAGCTCGGGCTACAAAGAGACCCAGTACTTC
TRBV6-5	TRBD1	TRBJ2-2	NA	CASSPRTGMAGELFF	TGTGCCAGCAGTCCCCGGACAGGGATGGCCGGGGAGCTGTTTTTT
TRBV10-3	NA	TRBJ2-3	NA	CAISESAGITDTQYF	TGTGCCATCAGCGAGTCGGCAGGCATTACAGATACGCAGTATTTT
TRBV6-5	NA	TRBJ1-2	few	CASRTTGSNGYTF	TGTGCCAGCAGAACCACAGGGAGCAATGGCTACACCTTC
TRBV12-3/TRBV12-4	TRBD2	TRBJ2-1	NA	CASCTSGGYNAQFF	TGTGCCAGCTGCACTAGCGGGGGATACAATGCGCAGTTCTTC
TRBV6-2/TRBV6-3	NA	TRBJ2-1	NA	CASSYSAGTDEQFF	TGTGCCAGCAGTTACTCGGCGGGGACCGATGAGCAGTTCTTC
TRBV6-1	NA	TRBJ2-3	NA	CASIRGGHTDTQYF	TGTGCCAGCATACGCGGGGGCCACACAGATACGCAGTATTTT
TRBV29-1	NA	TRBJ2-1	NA	CSVFWFAEQFF	TGCAGCGTTTTTTGGTTTGCTGAGCAGTTCTTC
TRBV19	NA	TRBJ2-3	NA	CASSIRQELYGDTQYF	TGTGCCAGTAGTATTAGGCAGGAACTGTATGGAGATACGCAGTATTTT
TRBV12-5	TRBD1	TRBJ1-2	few	CASGLATDRSRPHYGYTF	TGTGCTAGTGGTTTGGCCACGGACAGGAGTCGACCTCACTATGGCTACACCTTC
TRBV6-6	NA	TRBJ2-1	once	CASSHLGDTDNEQFF	TGTGCCAGCAGTCACCTCGGGGATACCGACAATGAGCAGTTCTTC
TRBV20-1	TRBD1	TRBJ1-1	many	CSALSSGQGAFTEAFF	TGCAGCGCCTTGTCGTCCGGGCAGGGGGCGTTTACTGAAGCTTTCTTT
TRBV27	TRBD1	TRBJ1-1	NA	CASSHGTGEAFF	TGTGCCAGCAGCCATGGGACAGGTGAAGCTTTCTTT
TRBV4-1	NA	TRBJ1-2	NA	CASSQGTANNYGYTF	TGCGCCAGCAGCCAAGGGACAGCGAATAACTATGGCTACACCTTC
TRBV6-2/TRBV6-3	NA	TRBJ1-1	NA	CASTADREAFF	TGTGCCAGCACGGCAGACCGTGAAGCTTTCTTT
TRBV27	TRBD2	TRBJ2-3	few	CASSLFSSGGGGDTQYF	TGTGCCAGCAGTTTATTTTCTAGCGGGGGAGGAGGGGATACGCAGTATTTT
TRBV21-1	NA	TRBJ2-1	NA	CASSTSSGGANEQFF	TGTGCCAGCAGCACATCTAGCGGGGGGGCTAATGAGCAGTTCTTC
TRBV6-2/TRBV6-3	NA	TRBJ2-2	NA	CASSYWLGYGGELFF	TGTGCCAGCAGTTACTGGCTAGGTTACGGCGGGGAGCTGTTTTTT
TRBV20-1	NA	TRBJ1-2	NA	CSASRDGRGGYTF	TGCAGTGCTAGTAGGGACGGAAGGGGCGGCTACACCTTC
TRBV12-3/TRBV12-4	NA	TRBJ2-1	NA	CASSFAPQGSGGEQFF	TGTGCCAGCAGTTTCGCCCCGCAGGGGTCTGGGGGTGAGCAGTTCTTC
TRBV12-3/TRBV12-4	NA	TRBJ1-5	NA	CASTSGGDSNQPQHF	TGTGCCAGCACATCCGGAGGGGATAGCAATCAGCCCCAGCATTTT
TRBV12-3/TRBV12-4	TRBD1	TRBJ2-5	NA	CASTQGAGETQYF	TGTGCCAGCACTCAGGGGGCCGGTGAGACCCAGTACTTC
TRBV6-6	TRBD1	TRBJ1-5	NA	CASSNQGTVNQPQHF	TGTGCCAGCAGCAACCAAGGGACAGTTAATCAGCCCCAGCATTTT
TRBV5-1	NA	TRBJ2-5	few	CASSFRLGEETQYF	TGCGCCAGCAGCTTCCGACTAGGCGAGGAGACCCAGTACTTC
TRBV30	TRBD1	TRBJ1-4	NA	CAWSGGTGANEKLFF	TGTGCCTGGAGTGGCGGGACAGGAGCTAATGAAAAACTGTTTTTT
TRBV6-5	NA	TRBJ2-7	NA	CASSPGLFNEQYF	TGTGCCAGCAGCCCCGGACTATTCAATGAGCAGTACTTC
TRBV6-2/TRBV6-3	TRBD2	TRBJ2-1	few	CASNPRPSGGANEQFF	TGTGCCAGCAACCCCCGCCCTAGCGGGGGGGCCAATGAGCAGTTCTTC
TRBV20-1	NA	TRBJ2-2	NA	CSAPRPGGARSTGELFF	TGCAGTGCTCCCCGGCCCGGTGGAGCTAGGAGCACCGGGGAGCTGTTTTTT
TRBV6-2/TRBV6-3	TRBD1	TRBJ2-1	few	CASSYSTGGPLRSGEQFF	TGTGCCAGCAGTTACTCGACAGGGGGCCCCTTGAGATCGGGTGAGCAGTTCTTC
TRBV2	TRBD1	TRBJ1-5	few	CASRRQGARNQPQHF	TGTGCCAGCAGGAGACAGGGGGCACGCAATCAGCCCCAGCATTTT
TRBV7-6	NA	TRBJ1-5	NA	CASSASPDQPQHF	TGTGCCAGCAGCGCGAGTCCCGATCAGCCCCAGCATTTT
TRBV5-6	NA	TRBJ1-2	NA	CASSPNTHGYTF	TGTGCCAGCAGCCCGAACACTCATGGCTACACCTTC
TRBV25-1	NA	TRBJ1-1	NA	CASSSTEGIRAFF	TGTGCCAGCAGCTCAACAGAGGGAATACGAGCTTTCTTT
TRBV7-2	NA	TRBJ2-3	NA	CASSLRGSRTGDTQYF	TGTGCCAGCAGCTTACGGGGTAGCCGGACTGGGGATACGCAGTATTTT
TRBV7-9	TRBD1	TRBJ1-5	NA	CASSFGGTGKAQPQHF	TGTGCCAGCAGCTTCGGAGGGACAGGGAAAGCGCAGCCCCAGCATTTT
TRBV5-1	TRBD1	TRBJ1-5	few	CASSLGDSVGSQPQHF	TGCGCCAGCAGCTTGGGGGACAGCGTCGGTAGTCAGCCCCAGCATTTT
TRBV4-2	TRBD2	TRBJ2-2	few	CASSPQRLAEYTGELFF	TGTGCCAGCAGCCCGCAACGACTAGCGGAATACACCGGGGAGCTGTTTTTT
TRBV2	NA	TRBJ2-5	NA	CASSDYRQETQYF	TGTGCCAGCAGTGACTACAGACAAGAGACCCAGTACTTC
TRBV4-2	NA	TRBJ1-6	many	CASSQESDNSPLHF	TGTGCCAGCAGCCAAGAATCCGATAATTCACCCCTCCACTTT
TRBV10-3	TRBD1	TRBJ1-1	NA	CAIRAPGQGIHSEAFF	TGTGCCATCAGAGCGCCGGGACAGGGAATCCACAGTGAAGCTTTCTTT
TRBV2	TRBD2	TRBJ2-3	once	CADRLAGGGDTQYF	TGTGCCGACCGTCTAGCGGGAGGAGGTGATACGCAGTATTTT
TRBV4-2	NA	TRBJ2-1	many	CASSHPPQGYNEQFF	TGTGCCAGCAGCCACCCACCCCAGGGTTACAATGAGCAGTTCTTC
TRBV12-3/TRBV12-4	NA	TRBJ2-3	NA	CASSVGLGPDVQYF	TGTGCCAGCAGTGTGGGACTGGGACCAGATGTGCAGTATTTT
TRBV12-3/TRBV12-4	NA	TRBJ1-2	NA	CASSLYRNGYTF	TGTGCCAGCAGTTTGTATCGCAACGGCTACACCTTC
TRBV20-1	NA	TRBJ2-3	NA	CSASVASDTQYF	TGCAGTGCTAGTGTAGCGTCCGATACGCAGTATTTT
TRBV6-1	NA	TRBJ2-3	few	CASSTEDGTDTQYF	TGTGCCAGCAGTACAGAGGATGGCACAGATACGCAGTATTTT
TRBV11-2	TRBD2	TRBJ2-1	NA	CASSSHLLAGGPIPQYGEQFF	TGTGCCAGCAGCTCCCACCTATTAGCGGGGGGGCCTATCCCCCAATATGGTGAGCAGTTCTTC
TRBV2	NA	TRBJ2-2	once	CASSESISSNTGELFF	TGTGCCAGCAGTGAATCCATTTCGAGTAACACCGGGGAGCTGTTTTTT
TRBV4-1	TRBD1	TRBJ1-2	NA	CASSQGGQEINYGYTF	TGCGCCAGCAGCCAAGGCGGACAGGAGATTAACTATGGCTACACCTTC
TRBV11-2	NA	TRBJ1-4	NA	CASSLVGAVGEKLFF	TGTGCCAGCAGCTTAGTCGGAGCAGTCGGTGAAAAACTGTTTTTT
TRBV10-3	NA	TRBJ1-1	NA	CAISVAQGRTEAFF	TGTGCCATCAGTGTAGCTCAGGGGCGAACTGAAGCTTTCTTT